This TCR beta chain was observed in a study of CD8+ T cells in alopecia areata. Study-wide background: The study gave treated patients oral tofacitinib at 5 to 10 mg twice daily. Patients in the study were on tofacitinib for 6 to 18 months, then off it for 6 months.

Findings and caveats of the study: In lesional scalp, particularly from alopecia totalis/universalis, clonality was higher than in normal scalp.

As regards this clone: Its matching antigen is unknown.

Reverse transcription of extracted RNA yielded cDNA, which provided the sequencing template. Libraries were prepared by immunoSEQ multiplex PCR; TCRdb keeps only in-frame clonotypes and omits some of them. The sample yields more than 150,000 clones, less than 65% seen once. Trimming at V came to 0 bases and at J to 4 bases, leaving 1 base not matched to a gene. Germline assignment: CDR1 PRHDT and CDR2 FYEKMQ (reference sequence). The CDR3 sequence is 14 residues long. Samples from alopecia areata patients were lesional scalp punch biopsies and peripheral blood. The sample consisted of CD8+ T cells sorted from blood, taken at week 0. The J gene is TRBJ2-7, the V gene TRBV13, with 9 bases that match TRBD1. The receptor was derived from a human donor with alopecia areata. CDR3 amino acids: CASSLGDRGYEQYF. The CDR3 DNA sequence: TGTGCCAGCAGCTTAGGGGACAGGGGATACGAGCAGTACTTC.